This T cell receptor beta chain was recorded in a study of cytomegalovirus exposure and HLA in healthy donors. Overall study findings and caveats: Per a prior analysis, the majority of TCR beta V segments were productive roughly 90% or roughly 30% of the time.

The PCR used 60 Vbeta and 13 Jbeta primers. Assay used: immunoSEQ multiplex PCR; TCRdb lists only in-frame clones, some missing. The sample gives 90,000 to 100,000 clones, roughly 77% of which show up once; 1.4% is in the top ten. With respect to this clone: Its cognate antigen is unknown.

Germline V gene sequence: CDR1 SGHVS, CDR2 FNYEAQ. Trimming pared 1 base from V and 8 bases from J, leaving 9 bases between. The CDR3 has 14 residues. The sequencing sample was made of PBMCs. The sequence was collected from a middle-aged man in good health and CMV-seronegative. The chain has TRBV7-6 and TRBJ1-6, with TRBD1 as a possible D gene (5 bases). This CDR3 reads CASSLVRGDSPLHF. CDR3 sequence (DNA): TGTGCCAGCAGCTTAGTTAGGGGTGATTCACCCCTCCACTTT.